This T cell receptor beta chain comes out of a study of blood T cell repertoires in COVID-19. About the study: COVID-19 samples from acute and convalescent phases originated in the United States, Italy and Spain. Sources were T cells, B-cell-depleted T cells, or PBMCs; the material itself was cDNA or gDNA.

In the original processing: Using reference gene primer amplification, nucleated cell counts were estimated. Some clones are missing from TCRdb's copy, which holds only in-frame ones; the method was immunoSEQ multiplex PCR. V and J calls plus clone size are reproduced from that table; the DNA served to infer D and trimming. Of about 280,000 clones in the sample, less than 90% are singletons; the top ten hold roughly 14%. The CDR3 contains 14 residues. Looked up from germline, CDR1 is SGHTA and CDR2 is FQGNSA. V was pared by 5 bases and J by 4 bases, with 11 bases between. This sequence joins TRBV7-2 and TRBJ1-4; D gene unclear. Sequences were obtained from peripheral blood. This sequence originates from a human donor in a cohort sampled during active COVID-19. The CDR3 sequence: CASSATGINEKLFF. CDR3 DNA sequence: TGTGCCAGCAGCGCAACCGGGATTAATGAAAAACTGTTTTTT.